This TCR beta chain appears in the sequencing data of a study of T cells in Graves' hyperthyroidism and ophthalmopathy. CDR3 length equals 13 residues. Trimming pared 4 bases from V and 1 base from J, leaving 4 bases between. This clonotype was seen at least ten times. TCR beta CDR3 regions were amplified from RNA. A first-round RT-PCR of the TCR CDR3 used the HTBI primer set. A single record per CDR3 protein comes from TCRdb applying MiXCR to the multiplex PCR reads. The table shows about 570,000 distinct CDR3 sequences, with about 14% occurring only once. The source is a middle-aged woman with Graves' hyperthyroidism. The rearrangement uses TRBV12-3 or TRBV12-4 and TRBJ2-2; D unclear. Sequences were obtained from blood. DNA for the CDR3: TGTGCCAGCAGTTCAGTGAACACCGGGGAGCTGTTTTTT. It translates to CASSSVNTGELFF.